A selection of T cell receptor beta chains follows, all from one sample in a study of cytomegalovirus exposure and HLA in healthy donors. Assay: immunoSEQ multiplex PCR; the TCRdb copy retains only in-frame clones and omits some. This table holds about 100,000 clones, around 80% found once. Sequences were obtained from PBMCs. All receptors come from a woman under 30 in good health and CMV-seronegative. The CDR3 runs from the conserved cysteine through the conserved F or W. D genes are given only for firm matches. Clone size, where shown, is once, few, many, or a class for clones that have expanded.

V	D	size	J	CDR3	DNA
TRBV7-2	-	once	TRBJ2-7	CASSYSRDYEQYF	TGTGCCAGCAGCTACTCCCGGGACTACGAGCAGTACTTC
TRBV28	TRBD1	once	TRBJ2-1	CASRTRGTGQVYNEQFF	TGTGCCAGCAGAACTCGGGGGACGGGACAGGTCTACAATGAGCAGTTCTTC
TRBV5-1	-	-	TRBJ2-7	CASSSQTGTEAYEQYF	TGCGCCAGCAGCTCACAAACCGGGACTGAAGCCTACGAGCAGTACTTC
TRBV29-1	-	-	TRBJ1-2	CSVPGEGRGPSF	TGCAGCGTCCCCGGGGAGGGCAGGGGCCCTTCTTTC
TRBV2	-	-	TRBJ2-1	CASSVKRLNYNEQFF	TGTGCCAGCAGTGTTAAGCGTCTGAACTACAATGAGCAGTTCTTC
TRBV7-6	-	-	TRBJ1-3	CASSPVGGRAGNTIYF	TGCGCCAGCAGCCCCGTCGGGGGGCGAGCTGGAAACACCATATATTTT
TRBV19	TRBD2	-	TRBJ2-1	CASTLVWVAGAIKNSYNEQFF	TGTGCCAGTACTCTAGTTTGGGTAGCGGGGGCCATTAAAAACTCCTACAATGAGCAGTTCTTC
TRBV6-5	-	-	TRBJ1-2	CASSYPSGEGYGYTF	TGTGCCAGCAGTTACCCTTCCGGGGAGGGATATGGCTACACCTTC
TRBV9	TRBD1	-	TRBJ2-3	CASSVGQGATDTQYF	TGTGCCAGCAGCGTAGGCCAGGGGGCCACAGATACGCAGTATTTT
TRBV6-4	TRBD1	-	TRBJ2-6	CASSDSTGSGANVLTF	TGTGCCAGCAGTGACTCGACAGGGTCTGGGGCCAACGTCCTGACTTTC
TRBV5-5	TRBD2	-	TRBJ2-7	CASSSAQASGSYEQYF	TGTGCCAGCAGCTCCGCTCAGGCTAGCGGGTCCTACGAGCAGTACTTC
TRBV9	TRBD2	once	TRBJ2-7	CASSVVASGFYEQYF	TGTGCCAGCAGCGTAGTTGCTAGCGGGTTCTACGAGCAGTACTTC
TRBV30	TRBD2	-	TRBJ2-3	CAYRLAGDTDTQYF	TGTGCCTACCGACTAGCGGGAGACACAGATACGCAGTATTTT
TRBV7-9	-	-	TRBJ2-6	CASSQISGANVLTF	TGTGCCAGCAGCCAAATTTCTGGGGCCAACGTCCTGACTTTC
TRBV28	-	-	TRBJ2-7	CASSPGGPSSYEQYF	TGTGCCAGCAGCCCCGGGGGGCCGAGCTCCTACGAGCAGTACTTC
TRBV11-1	TRBD2	-	TRBJ2-7	CASSRSRGYEQYF	TGTGCCAGCAGTCGTTCGCGGGGGTACGAGCAGTACTTC
TRBV11-2	-	-	TRBJ2-7	CASSPEAVTYEQYF	TGTGCCAGCAGCCCCGAGGCTGTTACCTACGAGCAGTACTTC
TRBV28	-	-	TRBJ1-4	CASTVLGFGEKLFF	TGTGCCAGCACAGTGCTCGGGTTCGGGGAAAAACTGTTTTTT
TRBV27	TRBD1	-	TRBJ2-7	CASSGQGGFYEQYF	TGTGCCAGCTCGGGACAGGGGGGGTTCTACGAGCAGTACTTC
TRBV4-3	-	-	TRBJ1-4	CASSQGPAGSASEKLFF	TGCGCCAGCAGCCAAGGGCCCGCAGGGTCTGCTTCGGAAAAACTGTTTTTT
TRBV10-3	TRBD2	-	TRBJ2-2	CAILPGGLAGGHTGELFF	TGTGCCATCCTCCCGGGCGGACTAGCGGGGGGGCACACCGGGGAGCTGTTTTTT
TRBV5-1	TRBD1	-	TRBJ2-1	CASSLGQRDEQFF	TGCGCCAGCAGCCTGGGACAGCGCGATGAGCAGTTCTTC
TRBV18	-	-	TRBJ2-2	CASSRELTGELFF	TGTGCCAGCTCAAGGGAGTTAACCGGGGAGCTGTTTTTT
TRBV9	TRBD2	-	TRBJ2-1	CASSVGLAGGHSPYNEQFF	TGTGCCAGCAGCGTAGGACTAGCGGGGGGCCACTCCCCGTACAATGAGCAGTTCTTC
TRBV9	-	-	TRBJ1-1	CASSVVPQDTEAFF	TGTGCCAGCAGCGTAGTCCCCCAGGACACTGAAGCTTTCTTT
TRBV28	-	-	TRBJ2-7	CASSFLPPGYEQYF	TGTGCCAGCAGTTTCCTCCCCCCCGGCTACGAGCAGTACTTC
TRBV19	TRBD1	-	TRBJ2-6	CASMSIPDRLSGANVLTF	TGTGCCAGTATGAGTATACCGGACAGGCTCTCTGGGGCCAACGTCCTGACTTTC
TRBV5-6	-	-	TRBJ2-2	CASSFHRLNTGELFF	TGTGCCAGCAGCTTCCACCGACTAAACACCGGGGAGCTGTTTTTT
TRBV18	TRBD1	-	TRBJ2-5	CASSPTGGRRETQYF	TGTGCCAGCTCACCCACAGGGGGTAGGAGAGAGACCCAGTACTTC